One sample yielded the 20 T cell receptor beta chains listed below, sequenced in a study of cytomegalovirus exposure and HLA in healthy donors. Here immunoSEQ multiplex PCR was the method, and the copy in TCRdb shows in-frame clones only, minus some. The sample carries about 160,000 clones, around 88% recorded once. Material: PBMCs. These receptors all stem from a woman under 30 in good health and CMV-seronegative.

V gene TRBV7-9 combines with J gene TRBJ2-7, with 12 nucleotides matching TRBD2. The trim removed 5 bases at V and 3 bases at J, leaving 8 bases unmatched. The V gene's germline CDR1 is SEHNR and CDR2 FQNEAQ (reference sequence). The CDR3 extends over 16 amino acids. In DNA form, the CDR3 reads TGTGCCAGCAGCCCGACTAGCGGGAGAGGCGGCTACGAGCAGTACTTC. Protein: CASSPTSGRGGYEQYF.

V is TRBV18 and J is TRBJ1-5; D may be TRBD1 (6 bases). From germline, CDR1 is KGHSH and CDR2 LQKENI. The CDR3 spans 14 residues. V was clipped by 1 base and J by 8 bases, with 12 bases between them. The CDR3 DNA follows: TGTGCCAGCTCACCACGCGGGGGCGGGAAGCCCCAGCATTTT. Translation: CASSPRGGGKPQHF.

The genes are TRBV6-1 and TRBJ2-7, with D hard to call. Trimming took off 0 bases at V and 12 bases at J, with 12 bases between the two ends. The length of the CDR3 is 12 residues. Germline V gives CDR1 MNHNS, CDR2 SASEGT. CDR3 residues: CASSEALNLRYF. CDR3 DNA sequence: TGTGCCAGCAGTGAAGCGTTAAACCTGCGGTACTTC.

This clone was seen more than once but under ten times. In the same sample, other DNA sequences code for this CDR3. The rearrangement links TRBV4-2 to TRBJ1-6, with D maybe TRBD1 (5 bases). CDR3 length: 13 amino acids. V was clipped by 1 base and J by 8 bases, with 6 bases between them. The germline V gene has CDR1 LGHNA and CDR2 YNFKEQ. The CDR3: CASSQGGDSPLHF. Written as DNA, the CDR3 is TGTGCCAGCAGCCAAGGGGGGGATTCACCCCTCCACTTT.

The chain employs TRBV6-1 and TRBJ1-2; D is ambiguous. The CDR3 covers 13 residues. Germline lookup yields CDR1 MNHNS and CDR2 SASEGT. The germline V and J ends were trimmed by 10 bases and 0 bases, with 12 bases remaining between them. In DNA form, the CDR3 reads TGTGCCACCCCGCCCGGTACTAACTATGGCTACACCTTC. Residues: CATPPGTNYGYTF.

The rearrangement links TRBV9 to TRBJ2-3, with D maybe TRBD1 (6 bases). Germline V gene lookup returns CDR1 SGDLS and CDR2 YYNGEE. There are 15 residues in the CDR3. Trimming shortened V by 0 bases and J by 0 bases, and 8 bases separated the two germline ends. The CDR3 region has the DNA TGTGCCAGCAGCGTAGGGACAGTTAGCACAGATACGCAGTATTTT. Protein: CASSVGTVSTDTQYF.

The chain couples TRBV6-4 to TRBJ1-2; 8 nucleotides agree with TRBD1. The germline V gene has CDR1 MRHNA and CDR2 SNTAGT. The CDR3 extends over 18 amino acids. The V and J ends lost 3 bases and 4 bases, in that order; junction bases with no gene match: 16. CDR3: CASSDGGTGAVGSYGYTF. The DNA of the CDR3 is TGTGCCAGCAGTGATGGAGGGACAGGTGCGGTGGGCTCCTATGGCTACACCTTC.

The genes are TRBV19 and TRBJ1-5, with no clear D. V was pared by 2 bases and J by 6 bases, with 8 bases between. Germline V gives CDR1 LNHDA, CDR2 SQIVND (reference sequence). The CDR3 length is 13 residues. This CDR3 is CASSIFGVQPQHF. CDR3 in DNA: TGTGCCAGTAGTATATTTGGAGTTCAGCCCCAGCATTTT.

The chain carries TRBV27 and TRBJ1-2; a weak D match, TRBD1 (6 bases). With 6 bases removed from V and 4 bases from J, the gap between germline ends came to 12 bases. Germline CDR1 MNHEY, CDR2 SMNVEV (reference sequence). This CDR3 spans 13 amino acids. CDR3 in DNA: TGTGCCAGCAGCTTCAGGGGTGCCTATGGCTACACCTTC. Protein sequence: CASSFRGAYGYTF.

The chain recombines TRBV19 with TRBJ2-7, with D perhaps TRBD1 (6 bases). The CDR3 covers 13 residues. CDR1 and CDR2 from the germline V gene are LNHDA and SQIVND (reference sequence). Trimming removed 10 bases from V and 0 bases from J, with 13 bases in between. The CDR3 reads CATRTADSYEQYF. CDR3 nucleotides: TGTGCCACCCGGACAGCGGACTCCTACGAGCAGTACTTC. Full variable domain (outside the CDR3, taken from reference TRBV19 and TRBJ2-7): DGGITQSPKYLFRKEGQNVTLSCEQNLNHDAMYWYRQDPGQGLRLIYYSQIVNDFQKGDIAEGYSVSREKKESFPLTVTSAQKNPTAFYLCATRTADSYEQYFGPGTRLTVT.

The chain links TRBV14 to TRBJ1-2; TRBD1 is a possible D gene (5 bases). Trimming removed 1 base at V and 5 bases at J, with 8 bases between. The germline gives CDR1 SGHDN, CDR2 FVKESK. The CDR3 consists of 13 residues. The CDR3 DNA follows: TGTGCCAGCAGCCAAGGACAGCTATATGGCTACACCTTC. This sequence encodes CASSQGQLYGYTF.

The V gene is TRBV7-2, the J gene TRBJ2-3, with 9 bases aligning to TRBD2. This CDR3 has 13 residues. In germline, CDR1 is SGHTA, CDR2 FQGNSA. Trimming took 4 bases from V and 4 from J; bases not matched to a gene: 0. CDR3 coding DNA: TGTGCCAGCAGCTGGACTAGCGCAGATACGCAGTATTTT. Translation gives CASSWTSADTQYF.

The chain couples TRBV6-1 to TRBJ2-1; TRBD2 matches 11 bases. The CDR3 is 15 residues long. Per germline, CDR1 MNHNS and CDR2 SASEGT. The V segment lost 4 bases and the J segment 4 bases; nucleotides outside the gene matches: 3. The CDR3 sequence: CASSVGTSGYNEQFF. DNA of the CDR3: TGTGCCAGCAGTGTAGGGACTAGCGGATACAATGAGCAGTTCTTC.

The chain is built from TRBV9 and TRBJ1-1; tentatively, D is TRBD1 (5 bases). CDR1 SGDLS and CDR2 YYNGEE come from the germline V gene. The CDR3 has 12 residues. Trimming took 3 bases from V and 10 from J, leaving 13 bases between them. This CDR3 reads CASSEGMRGAFF. The DNA for the CDR3 is TGTGCCAGCAGCGAGGGGATGCGGGGAGCTTTCTTT.

Of note for this clone: Other DNA sequences in the same sample also yield this CDR3. V and J are TRBV29-1 and TRBJ2-5; 11 nucleotides agree with TRBD1. The CDR3 extends over 12 amino acids. The V gene end was trimmed by 6 bases and the J gene end by 5 bases; junction bases not matched to a gene: 2. CDR1 is SQVTM and CDR2 is ANQGSEA in the germline V gene. CDR3 loop: CSVDRGRETQYF. The CDR3 DNA reads as TGCAGCGTGGACAGGGGGCGCGAGACCCAGTACTTC.

The chain links TRBV9 to TRBJ1-2; D is perhaps TRBD1 (5 bases). The germline CDR1 and CDR2 sequences are SGDLS and YYNGEE. Trimming left V 3 bases short and J 5 bases short, with 17 bases between. CDR3 length: 15 residues. The CDR3 DNA is TGTGCCAGCAGCGCCAGAGGTGACGGGGGATATGGCTACACCTTC. This sequence encodes CASSARGDGGYGYTF.

The table lists this clone with a count of one. The V call is TRBV19, the J call TRBJ1-4; 9 positions agree with TRBD1. Germline V gives CDR1 LNHDA, CDR2 SQIVND (reference sequence). Trimming removed 8 bases from V and 6 bases from J; junction bases left unmatched: 4. The CDR3 covers 13 residues. The CDR3 is CASHRGQDEKLFF. CDR3 sequence (DNA): TGTGCCAGTCACAGGGGGCAAGATGAAAAACTGTTTTTT.

This chain connects TRBV9 to TRBJ1-1; no firm D call. V shed 0 bases and J shed 5 bases, with 8 bases lying between them. This CDR3 has 13 amino acids. Germline V CDR1 and CDR2: SGDLS, YYNGEE. This CDR3 reads CASSVGGRTEAFF. The CDR3 DNA sequence: TGTGCCAGCAGCGTAGGAGGGAGGACTGAAGCTTTCTTT.

The chain joins TRBV4-2 to TRBJ2-1; TRBD2 might be the D (7 bases). V lost 4 bases, J lost 1 base, and 20 bases lay in between. From germline, CDR1 is LGHNA and CDR2 YNFKEQ. The CDR3 totals 18 residues. The CDR3 loop reads CASSPRIEGGISYNEQFF. As DNA, the CDR3 is TGTGCCAGCAGCCCTCGGATCGAGGGGGGGATTTCCTACAATGAGCAGTTCTTC.

The rearrangement joins TRBV19 to TRBJ2-7; TRBD1 might be the D (7 bases). The germline V gene encodes CDR1 LNHDA and CDR2 SQIVND (reference sequence). Trimming shortened V by 1 base and J by 3 bases, and 13 bases separated the two germline ends. The CDR3 runs to 15 residues. CDR3 sequence reads: CASSIGGRGVYEQYF. In DNA, the CDR3 is TGTGCCAGTAGTATAGGCGGCAGGGGGGTCTACGAGCAGTACTTC.